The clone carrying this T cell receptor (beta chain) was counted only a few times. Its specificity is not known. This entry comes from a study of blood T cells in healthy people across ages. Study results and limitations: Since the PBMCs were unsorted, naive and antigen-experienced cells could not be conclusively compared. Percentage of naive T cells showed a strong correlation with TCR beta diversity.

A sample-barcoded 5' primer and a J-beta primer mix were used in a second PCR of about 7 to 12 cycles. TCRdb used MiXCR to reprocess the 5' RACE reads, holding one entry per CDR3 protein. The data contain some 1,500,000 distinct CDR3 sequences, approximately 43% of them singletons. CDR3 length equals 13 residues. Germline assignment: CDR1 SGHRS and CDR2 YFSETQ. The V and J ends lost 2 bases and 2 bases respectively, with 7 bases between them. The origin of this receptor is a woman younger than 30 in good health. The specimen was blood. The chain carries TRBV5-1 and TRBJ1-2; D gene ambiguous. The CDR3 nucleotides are TGCGCCAGCAGCTTACAGCAAAACTATGGCTACACCTTC. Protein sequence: CASSLQQNYGYTF.